This T cell receptor (beta chain) emerged from a study of cytomegalovirus exposure and HLA in healthy donors. As for the study in general: Around 190 million T cells yielded 100 million to 130 million unique TCR beta sequences, as an earlier analysis found. Findings of the study overall: When analyzed later, a missense DCLRE1C variant was found to be linked to TCR beta V- and J-gene trimming. The study carried out a later analysis of TCR beta sequences. It associated about 15,000 of them with specific HLA alleles at a false discovery rate of 0.05.

Use of 60 Vbeta and 13 Jbeta primers characterized the PCR. As handled by the study authors: Unique TCR beta chains totaled some 80 million in a later count, with approximately 10 million of them shared. Assay: immunoSEQ multiplex PCR; the TCRdb copy retains only in-frame clones and omits some. V and J calls and clone size come straight from that table; D and trimming were deduced from the DNA. The sample records 130,000 to 150,000 clones, roughly 80% being singletons. About this clone: As yet, its antigen is unknown.

V shed 5 bases and J shed 0 bases, with 18 bases lying between them. The CDR3 contains 16 residues. The germline V gene encodes CDR1 SQVTM and CDR2 ANQGSEA. This TCR was recovered from a woman aged 40 to 49 in good health and CMV-seropositive. Specimen: PBMCs. The J gene is TRBJ2-3, the V gene TRBV29-1; D gene ambiguous. DNA for the CDR3: TGCAGCGTTTTGGTGGGCCCGACGACGAGCACAGATACGCAGTATTTT. Amino acid sequence: CSVLVGPTTSTDTQYF.